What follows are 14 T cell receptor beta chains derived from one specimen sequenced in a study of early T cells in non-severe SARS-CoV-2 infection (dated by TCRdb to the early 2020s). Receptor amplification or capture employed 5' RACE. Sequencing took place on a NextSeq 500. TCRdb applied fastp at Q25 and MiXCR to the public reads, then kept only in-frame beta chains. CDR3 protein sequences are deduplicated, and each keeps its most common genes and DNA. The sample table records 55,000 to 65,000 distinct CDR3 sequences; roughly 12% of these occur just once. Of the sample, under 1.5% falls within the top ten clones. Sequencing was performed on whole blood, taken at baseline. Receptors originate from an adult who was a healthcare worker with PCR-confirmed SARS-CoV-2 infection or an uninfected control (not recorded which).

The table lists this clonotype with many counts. The CDR3 region has the DNA TGCAGCGTTTGGCAGGGGGATCTGAACACTGAAGCTTTCTTT. It translates to CSVWQGDLNTEAFF. V gene TRBV29-1 combines with J gene TRBJ1-1; 7 nucleotides line up with TRBD1. Looked up from germline, CDR1 is SQVTM and CDR2 is ANQGSEA. The CDR3 loop spans 14 amino acids. J lost 0 bases, V lost 5 bases, and 6 bases had no gene match.

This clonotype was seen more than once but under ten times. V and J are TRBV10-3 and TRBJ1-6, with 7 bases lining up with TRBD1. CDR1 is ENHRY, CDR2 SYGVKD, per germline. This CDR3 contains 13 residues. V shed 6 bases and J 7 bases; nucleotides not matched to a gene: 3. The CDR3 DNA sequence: TGTGCCATCAGGGGACAGACAAATTCACCCCTCCACTTT. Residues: CAIRGQTNSPLHF.

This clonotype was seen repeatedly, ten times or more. The CDR3 loop is CASSGGAWEQFF. Here the CDR3 DNA reads TGTGCCAGCTCGGGAGGGGCTTGGGAGCAGTTCTTC. The chain couples TRBV12-3 or TRBV12-4 to TRBJ2-1; 8 bases are a match to TRBD2. The CDR3 is 12 residues long. The junction had 7 bases not matched to a gene; V was cut back by 8 bases and J by 10 bases.

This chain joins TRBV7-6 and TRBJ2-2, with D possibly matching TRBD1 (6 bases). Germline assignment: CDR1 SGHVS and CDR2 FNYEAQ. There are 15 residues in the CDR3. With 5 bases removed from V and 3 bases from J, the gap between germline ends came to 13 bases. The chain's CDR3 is CASSPWDTDTGELFF. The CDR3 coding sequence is TGTGCCAGCAGCCCGTGGGACACCGACACCGGGGAGCTGTTTTTT.

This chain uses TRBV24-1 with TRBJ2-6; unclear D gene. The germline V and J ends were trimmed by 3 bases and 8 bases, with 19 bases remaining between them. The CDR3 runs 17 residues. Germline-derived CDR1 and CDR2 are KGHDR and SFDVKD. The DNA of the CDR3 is TGTGCCACCAGTGATCCACCCGGCGATTTAGGGACCAACGTCCTGACTTTC. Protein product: CATSDPPGDLGTNVLTF.

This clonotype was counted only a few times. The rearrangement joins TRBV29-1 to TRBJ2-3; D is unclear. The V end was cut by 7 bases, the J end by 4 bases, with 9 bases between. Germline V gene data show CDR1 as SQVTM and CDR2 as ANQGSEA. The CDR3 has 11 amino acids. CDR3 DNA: TGCAGCGCCCTGCTGGCAGATACGCAGTATTTT. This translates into CSALLADTQYF.

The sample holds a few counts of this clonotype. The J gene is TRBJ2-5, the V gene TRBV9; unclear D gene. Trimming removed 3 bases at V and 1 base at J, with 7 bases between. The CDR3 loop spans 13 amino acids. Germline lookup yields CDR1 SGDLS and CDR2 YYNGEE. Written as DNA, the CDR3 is TGTGCCAGCAGCGACAGACTCCAAGAGACCCAGTACTTC. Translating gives CASSDRLQETQYF.

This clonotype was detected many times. The CDR3 is CASSLSPVSSGNTIYF. The CDR3 nucleotides are TGTGCCAGCAGCTTGAGCCCGGTGAGCTCTGGAAACACCATATATTTT. The V call is TRBV7-2, the J call TRBJ1-3; D not certain. Germline-derived CDR1 and CDR2 are SGHTA and FQGNSA. The CDR3 length is 16 residues. The V gene lost 3 bases and the J gene lost 0 bases, with 12 bases spanning the gap.

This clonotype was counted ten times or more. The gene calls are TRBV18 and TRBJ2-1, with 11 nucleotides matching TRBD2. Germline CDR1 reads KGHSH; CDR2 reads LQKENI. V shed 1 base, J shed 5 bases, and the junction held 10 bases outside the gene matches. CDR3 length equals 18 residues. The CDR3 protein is CASSPRVPGLADHNEQFF. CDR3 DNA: TGTGCCAGCTCACCACGGGTACCGGGACTAGCGGATCACAATGAGCAGTTCTTC.

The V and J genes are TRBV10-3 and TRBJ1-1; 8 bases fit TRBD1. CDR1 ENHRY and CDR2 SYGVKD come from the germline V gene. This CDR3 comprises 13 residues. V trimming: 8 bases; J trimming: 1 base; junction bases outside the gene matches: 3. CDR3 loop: CAIDRGANTEAFF. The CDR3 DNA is TGTGCCATCGACAGGGGCGCGAACACTGAAGCTTTCTTT.

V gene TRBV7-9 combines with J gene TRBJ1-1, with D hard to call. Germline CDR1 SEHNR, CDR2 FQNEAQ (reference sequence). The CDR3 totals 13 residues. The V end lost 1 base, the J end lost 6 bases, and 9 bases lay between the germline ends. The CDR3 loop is CASSLGGRAEAFF. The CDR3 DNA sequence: TGTGCCAGCAGCTTAGGAGGGAGGGCTGAAGCTTTCTTT.

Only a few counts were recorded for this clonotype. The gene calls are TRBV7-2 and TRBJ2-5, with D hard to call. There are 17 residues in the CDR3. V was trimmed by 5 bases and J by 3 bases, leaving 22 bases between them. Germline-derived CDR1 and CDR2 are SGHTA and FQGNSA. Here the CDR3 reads CASSEVLRAGRKETQYF. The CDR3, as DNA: TGTGCCAGCAGCGAAGTACTCCGAGCAGGAAGAAAAGAGACCCAGTACTTC.

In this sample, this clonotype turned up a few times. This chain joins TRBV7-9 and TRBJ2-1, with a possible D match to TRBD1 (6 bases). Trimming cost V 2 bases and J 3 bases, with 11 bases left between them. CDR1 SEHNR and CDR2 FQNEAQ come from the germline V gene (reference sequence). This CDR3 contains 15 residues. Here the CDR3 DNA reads TGTGCCAGCAGCTTACCAGGGGCCCACTACAATGAGCAGTTCTTC. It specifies CASSLPGAHYNEQFF.

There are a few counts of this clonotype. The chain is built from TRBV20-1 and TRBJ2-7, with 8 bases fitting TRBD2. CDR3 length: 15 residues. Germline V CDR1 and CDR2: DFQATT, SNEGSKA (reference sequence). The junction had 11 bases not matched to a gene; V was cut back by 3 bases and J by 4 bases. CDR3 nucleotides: TGCAGTGCTAGTGAGGCGGGGGGCCTCGGATACGAGCAGTACTTC. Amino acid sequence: CSASEAGGLGYEQYF.